The 9 T cell receptor beta chains below come from one sample, sequenced in a study of graft-versus-host responses after intestinal transplantation. Assay: immunoSEQ multiplex PCR; the TCRdb copy retains only in-frame clones and omits some. The sample holds under 45,000 clones; 89% are singletons and the top ten take around 7%. Sequenced material: PBMCs, taken approximately 270 days after transplant. These receptors all come from a human patient who received an intestinal transplant, so some T cells may come from the graft donor.

The rearrangement uses TRBV6-5 and TRBJ2-3, with D maybe TRBD2 (6 bases). Trimming removed 2 bases from V and 5 bases from J, with 11 bases in between. Germline loops: CDR1 MNHEY, CDR2 SVGAGI. The CDR3 has 14 amino acids. The CDR3 loop is CASSYGGRGDTQYF. The CDR3 DNA follows: TGTGCCAGCAGTTACGGGGGGAGAGGAGATACGCAGTATTTT.

V and J are TRBV11-2 and TRBJ2-7; TRBD2 aligns across 8 bases. J lost 1 base, V lost 2 bases, and 4 bases had no gene match. There are 15 residues in the CDR3. CDR1 and CDR2 (germline): SGHAT, FQNNGV. This CDR3 is CASSLRAGGSYEQYF. The CDR3 nucleotides are TGTGCCAGCAGCTTAAGGGCGGGGGGATCCTACGAGCAGTACTTC.

This chain connects TRBV4-1 to TRBJ2-3, with 7 bases fitting TRBD2. J was trimmed by 6 bases and V by 3 bases; bases with no gene match: 15. Germline CDR1 is MGHRA and CDR2 is YSYEKL. The CDR3 totals 17 residues. CDR3 protein: CASSHSRPRGLRDTQYF. The CDR3 region has the DNA TGCGCCAGCAGCCACAGCCGACCGCGGGGGTTGCGGGATACGCAGTATTTT.

V gene TRBV4-1 combines with J gene TRBJ2-5; possibly TRBD1 for D (5 bases). V lost 1 base to trimming and J lost 11 bases, with 20 bases between them. This CDR3 comprises 15 residues. Germline V gives CDR1 MGHRA, CDR2 YSYEKL. This CDR3 reads CASSQATVLPGEQYF. The CDR3 DNA reads as TGCGCCAGCAGCCAAGCGACAGTCCTCCCGGGTGAGCAGTACTTC.

The CDR3 sequence: CASSRGETQYF. The DNA for the CDR3 is TGTGCCAGCAGTAGAGGGGAGACCCAGTACTTC. The chain uses TRBV6-9 and TRBJ2-5; D perhaps matches TRBD2 (5 bases). There are 11 residues in the CDR3. Trimming stripped 5 bases from V and 5 bases from J, with 6 bases between. Germline assignment: CDR1 MNHGY and CDR2 SVAAGI.

The rearrangement uses TRBV5-4 and TRBJ1-1; D remains unclear. Germline CDR1 reads SGHNT; CDR2 reads YYREEE (reference sequence). V was trimmed by 4 bases and J by 3 bases, leaving 13 bases between them. The CDR3 contains 14 residues. CDR3 nucleotide sequence: TGTGCCAGCAGCCCATCTGGGTCATACACTGAAGCTTTCTTT. Amino acids: CASSPSGSYTEAFF.

The V and J genes are TRBV15 and TRBJ1-5; 8 nucleotides match TRBD1. The CDR3 consists of 14 residues. Germline V lookup: CDR1 LNHNV, CDR2 YYDKDF (reference sequence). Trimming cost V 3 bases and J 6 bases; bases outside gene matches: 4. The CDR3 reads CATSRDRVGQPQHF. In DNA, the CDR3 is TGTGCCACCAGCAGGGACAGGGTCGGTCAGCCCCAGCATTTT.

The rearrangement links TRBV5-1 to TRBJ1-6; unclear D gene. The CDR3 loop spans 13 amino acids. Trimming stripped 5 bases from V and 6 bases from J, with 9 bases between. Looked up from germline, CDR1 is SGHRS and CDR2 is YFSETQ. DNA of the CDR3: TGCGCCAGCAGTTATACAGTTAATTCACCCCTCCACTTT. This translates into CASSYTVNSPLHF.

The V and J genes are TRBV4-1 and TRBJ2-2, with TRBD2 identical over 7 bases. Germline V gene data show CDR1 as MGHRA and CDR2 as YSYEKL. This CDR3 has 15 residues. V dropped 4 bases and J dropped 6; count of bases not matched to a gene: 8. This chain's CDR3 is CASSLGRVSAGELFF. CDR3 DNA sequence: TGCGCCAGCAGCCTAGGGAGGGTATCGGCCGGGGAGCTGTTTTTT.